A selection of T cell receptor beta chains follows, all from one sample in a study of Graves' ophthalmopathy and Graves' hyperthyroidism. Each CDR3 protein gets one entry after TCRdb re-called the multiplex PCR reads with MiXCR. This table has 200,000 to 250,000 distinct CDR3 sequences, 45% appearing once. Sequencing was performed on peripheral blood. The source of these receptors is an adult man with Graves' ophthalmopathy. Each CDR3 is given with its conserved first and last residue. A D gene is named only where the DNA matches it firmly. A clone size is listed for some rows: how often the clone was seen (once, few, many), or a class if it is expanded.

V: TRBV13
size: few
D: -
J: TRBJ2-5
length: 15
CDR3: CASSSPLTRSETQYF
DNA: TGTGCCAGCAGCTCGCCCCTGACTAGGTCGGAGACCCAGTACTTC

V: TRBV18
size: -
D: -
J: TRBJ2-5
length: 13
CDR3: CASSPQGEETQYF
DNA: TGTGCCAGCTCACCTCAGGGAGAAGAGACCCAGTACTTC

V: TRBV28
size: -
D: -
J: TRBJ2-5
length: 13
CDR3: CASSEVGKETQYF
DNA: TGTGCCAGCAGTGAAGTAGGGAAAGAGACCCAGTACTTC

V: TRBV5-4
size: -
D: TRBD1
J: TRBJ2-5
length: 15
CDR3: CASSSDRGSHETQYF
DNA: TGTGCCAGCAGCTCCGACAGGGGGTCTCACGAGACCCAGTACTTC

V: TRBV20-1
size: -
D: -
J: TRBJ1-1
length: 13
CDR3: CSASRAIGTEAFF
DNA: TGCAGTGCTAGTAGGGCCATTGGGACTGAAGCTTTCTTT

V: TRBV18
size: -
D: TRBD1
J: TRBJ1-5
length: 15
CDR3: CASSPGQGAGQPQHF
DNA: TGTGCCAGCTCACCCGGACAGGGGGCAGGTCAGCCCCAGCATTTT

V: TRBV18
size: -
D: -
J: TRBJ2-6
length: 15
CDR3: CASSPETGGANVLTF
DNA: TGTGCCAGCTCACCCGAGACGGGCGGGGCCAACGTCCTGACTTTC

V: TRBV7-9
size: few
D: -
J: TRBJ1-6
length: 13
CDR3: CASSPGRSSPLHF
DNA: TGTGCCAGCAGCCCTGGTAGAAGTTCACCCCTCCACTTT

V: TRBV6-6
size: -
D: -
J: TRBJ2-7
length: 13
CDR3: CASTTSAPYEQYF
DNA: TGTGCCAGCACCACGTCGGCTCCCTACGAGCAGTACTTC

V: TRBV12-3/TRBV12-4
size: -
D: TRBD1
J: TRBJ1-5
length: 15
CDR3: CASRGGTESNQPQHF
DNA: TGTGCCAGCAGGGGGGGGACAGAAAGCAATCAGCCCCAGCATTTT

V: TRBV5-8
size: -
D: TRBD1
J: TRBJ2-5
length: 14
CDR3: CASRSGQLGETQYF
DNA: TGTGCCAGCCGGTCGGGACAGTTGGGAGAGACCCAGTACTTC

V: TRBV20-1
size: -
D: TRBD2
J: TRBJ2-7
length: 14
CDR3: CSAVGLAGVGEQYF
DNA: TGCAGTGCCGTTGGACTAGCGGGAGTGGGCGAGCAGTACTTC

V: TRBV6-1
size: -
D: -
J: TRBJ1-5
length: 15
CDR3: CASSEAVGYHQPQHF
DNA: TGTGCCAGCAGTGAAGCGGTTGGGTACCATCAGCCCCAGCATTTT

V: TRBV6-1
size: -
D: -
J: TRBJ1-5
length: 15
CDR3: CASSEPGRINQPQHF
DNA: TGTGCCAGCAGTGAACCGGGACGGATCAATCAGCCCCAGCATTTT

V: TRBV15
size: many
D: TRBD2
J: TRBJ2-2
length: 14
CDR3: CATSSRGEGGELFF
DNA: TGTGCCACCAGCAGCCGGGGGGAAGGCGGGGAGCTGTTTTTT

V: TRBV2
size: -
D: -
J: TRBJ2-5
length: 14
CDR3: CASSYGASQETQYF
DNA: TGTGCCAGCAGTTACGGGGCGTCCCAAGAGACCCAGTACTTC

V: TRBV2
size: -
D: -
J: TRBJ1-2
length: 13
CDR3: CASTLTVTYGYTF
DNA: TGTGCCAGCACCCTGACAGTCACCTATGGCTACACCTTC

V: TRBV29-1
size: -
D: TRBD1
J: TRBJ2-7
length: 16
CDR3: CSVGQGVRLTAYEQYF
DNA: TGCAGCGTTGGACAGGGGGTGAGACTAACCGCCTACGAGCAGTACTTC

V: TRBV7-9
size: few
D: -
J: TRBJ1-2
length: 15
CDR3: CASSSPTGLKGGYTF
DNA: TGTGCCAGCAGCTCCCCGACAGGCCTCAAGGGGGGCTACACCTTC

V: TRBV10-3
size: -
D: TRBD2
J: TRBJ2-5
length: 17
CDR3: CASRRALTSGGQETQYF
DNA: TGTGCCAGCAGGAGGGCCCTGACTAGCGGGGGGCAGGAGACCCAGTACTTC

V: TRBV12-3/TRBV12-4
size: few
D: -
J: TRBJ1-5
length: 12
CDR3: CASTGPDQPQHF
DNA: TGTGCCAGCACAGGACCCGATCAGCCCCAGCATTTT

V: TRBV24-1
size: once
D: -
J: TRBJ1-5
length: 14
CDR3: CASSPPGGDQPQHF
DNA: TGTGCCAGCAGTCCCCCGGGGGGGGATCAGCCCCAGCATTTT

V: TRBV2
size: few
D: -
J: TRBJ1-2
length: 17
CDR3: CASSEPGSGQANYGYTF
DNA: TGTGCCAGCAGTGAACCGGGCTCCGGACAAGCTAACTATGGCTACACCTTC

V: TRBV27
size: -
D: -
J: TRBJ2-7
length: 13
CDR3: CASKGRANYEQYF
DNA: TGTGCCAGCAAAGGCAGGGCGAACTACGAGCAGTACTTC